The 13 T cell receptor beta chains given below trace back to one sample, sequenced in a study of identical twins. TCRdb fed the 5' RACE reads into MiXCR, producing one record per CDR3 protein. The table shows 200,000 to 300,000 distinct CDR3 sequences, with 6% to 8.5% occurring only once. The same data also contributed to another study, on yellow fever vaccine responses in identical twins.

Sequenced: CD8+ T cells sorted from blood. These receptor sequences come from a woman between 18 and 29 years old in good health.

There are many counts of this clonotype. CDR3 in amino acids: CASTDTYNEQFF. CDR3 in DNA: TGTGCCAGCACCGACACATACAATGAGCAGTTCTTC. This chain joins TRBV28 and TRBJ2-1; D is ambiguous. V dropped 7 bases and J dropped 4 bases, with 8 bases sitting between them. Germline V gene sequence: CDR1 MDHEN, CDR2 SYDVKM. The CDR3 runs to 12 residues.

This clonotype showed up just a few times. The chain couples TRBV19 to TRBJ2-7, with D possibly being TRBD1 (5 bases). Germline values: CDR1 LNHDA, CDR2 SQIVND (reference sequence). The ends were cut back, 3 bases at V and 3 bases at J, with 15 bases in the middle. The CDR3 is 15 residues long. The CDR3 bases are TGTGCCAGTAGTATTGAAAGCAGGGCCGTCTACGAGCAGTACGTC. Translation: CASSIESRAVYEQYV.

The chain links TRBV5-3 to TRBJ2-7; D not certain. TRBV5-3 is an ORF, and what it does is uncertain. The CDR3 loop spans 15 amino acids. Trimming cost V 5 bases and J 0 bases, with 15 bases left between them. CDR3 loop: CARRTILQDSYEQYV. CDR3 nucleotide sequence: TGTGCCAGAAGGACGATACTTCAGGACTCCTACGAGCAGTACGTC.

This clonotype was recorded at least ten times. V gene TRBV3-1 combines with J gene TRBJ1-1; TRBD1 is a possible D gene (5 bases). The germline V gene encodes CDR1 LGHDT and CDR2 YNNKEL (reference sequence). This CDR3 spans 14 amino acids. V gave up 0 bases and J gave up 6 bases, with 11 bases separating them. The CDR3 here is CASSQDQGNAEAFF. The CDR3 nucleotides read TGTGCCAGCAGCCAAGATCAGGGTAATGCTGAAGCTTTCTTT.

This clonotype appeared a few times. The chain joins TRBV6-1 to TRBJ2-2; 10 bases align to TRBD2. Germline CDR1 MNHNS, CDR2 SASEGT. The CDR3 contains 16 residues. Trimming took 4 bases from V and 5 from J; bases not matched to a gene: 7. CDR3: CASSAVSGGDTGELFF. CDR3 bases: TGTGCCAGCAGTGCCGTAAGCGGGGGGGATACCGGGGAGCTGTTTTTT.

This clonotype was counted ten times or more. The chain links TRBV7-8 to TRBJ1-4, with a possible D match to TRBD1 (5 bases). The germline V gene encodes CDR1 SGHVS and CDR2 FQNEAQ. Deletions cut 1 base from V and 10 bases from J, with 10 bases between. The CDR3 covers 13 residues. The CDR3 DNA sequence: TGTGCCAGCAGCTTAGTTACGGGGGGAAAACTGTTTTTT. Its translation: CASSLVTGGKLFF.

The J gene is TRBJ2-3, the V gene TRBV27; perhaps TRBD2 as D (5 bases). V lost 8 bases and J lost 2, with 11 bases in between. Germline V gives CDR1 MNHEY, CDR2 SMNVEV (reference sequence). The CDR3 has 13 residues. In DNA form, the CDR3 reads TGTGCCAGCCCGGACTGGCCCACAGATACGCAGTATTTT. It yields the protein CASPDWPTDTQYF.

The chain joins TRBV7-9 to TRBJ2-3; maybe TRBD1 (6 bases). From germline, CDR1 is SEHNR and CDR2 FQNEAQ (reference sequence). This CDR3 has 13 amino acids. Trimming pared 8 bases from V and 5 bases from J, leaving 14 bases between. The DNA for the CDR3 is TGTGCCAGCCCTGGGGGCGAGAGAGATACGCAGTATTTT. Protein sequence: CASPGGERDTQYF.

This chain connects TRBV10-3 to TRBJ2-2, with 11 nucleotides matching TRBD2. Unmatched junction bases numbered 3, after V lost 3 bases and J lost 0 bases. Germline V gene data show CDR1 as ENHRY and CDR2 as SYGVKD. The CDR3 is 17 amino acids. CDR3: CAISDLSGGANTGELFF. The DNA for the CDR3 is TGTGCCATCAGTGACCTTAGCGGGGGGGCGAACACCGGGGAGCTGTTTTTT.

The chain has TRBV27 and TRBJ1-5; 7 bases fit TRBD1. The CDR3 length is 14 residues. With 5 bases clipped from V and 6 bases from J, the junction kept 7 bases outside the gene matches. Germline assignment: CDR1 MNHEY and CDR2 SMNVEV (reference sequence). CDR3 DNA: TGTGCCAGCAGTCTACAGGGGAGCGGTCAGCCCCAGCATTTT. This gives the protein CASSLQGSGQPQHF.

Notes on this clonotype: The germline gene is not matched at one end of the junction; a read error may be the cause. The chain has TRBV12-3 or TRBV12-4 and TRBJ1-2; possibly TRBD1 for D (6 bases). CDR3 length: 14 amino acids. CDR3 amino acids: CASSWDKLNYGYTF. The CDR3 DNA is TGTGCCAGCAGTTGGGACAAGTTGAACTATGGTTACACCTTC.

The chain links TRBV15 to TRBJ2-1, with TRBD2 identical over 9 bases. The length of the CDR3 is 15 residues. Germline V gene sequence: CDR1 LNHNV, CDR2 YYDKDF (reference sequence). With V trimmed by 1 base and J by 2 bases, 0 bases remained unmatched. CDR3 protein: CATSRGLAAYNEQFF. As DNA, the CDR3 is TGTGCCACCAGCAGAGGACTAGCGGCCTACAATGAGCAGTTCTTC.

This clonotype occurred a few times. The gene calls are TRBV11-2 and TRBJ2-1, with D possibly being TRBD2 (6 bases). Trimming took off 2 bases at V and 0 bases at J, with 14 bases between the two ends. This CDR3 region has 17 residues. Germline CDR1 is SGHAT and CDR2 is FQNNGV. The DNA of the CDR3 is TGTGCCAGCAGCTTATGGGCTAGCGTTAGCTCCTACAATGAGCAGTTCTTC. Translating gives CASSLWASVSSYNEQFF.